The present entry profiles one T cell receptor beta chain with its context. The antigen remains unidentified. Additional DNA sequences in this sample encode the identical CDR3. This specimen belongs to a study of shared clonotypes between healthy human individuals. Study findings and constraints: A reduction in generation probabilities was seen for non-shared clonotypes relative to those shared by all four donors.

Trimming shortened V by 4 bases and J by 2 bases, and 6 bases separated the two germline ends. The CDR3 spans 13 residues. Germline values: CDR1 SNHLY, CDR2 FYNNEI. Assay execution proceeded at the deep level. This table comes from immunoSEQ multiplex PCR, and its TCRdb copy is limited to in-frame clones, with some not included. The table shows some 2,000,000 clones, with over 85% occurring only once. The receptor's source is a man aged 18 to 35 in good health. The chain recombines TRBV2 with TRBJ2-1, with D uncertain. The material sequenced was naive CD4+ T cells sorted from blood. Subset noted: CD45RA+ positively selected. The CDR3 is CASSVGTYNEQFF. The DNA for the CDR3 is TGTGCCAGCAGTGTAGGGACCTACAATGAGCAGTTCTTC.